Below, 20 T cell receptor beta chains from the same sample are listed, as sequenced in a study of CD8 T cells in ankylosing spondylitis. Study results and caveats: The study identified a TCR beta motif of roughly eight highly homologous variants that appeared characteristic of ankylosing spondylitis blood.

TCRdb re-called the 5' RACE reads through MiXCR, storing one row per CDR3 protein. The data contain some 800,000 distinct CDR3 sequences, roughly 10% of them singletons. No cognate antigen is known for these TCRs. The sample was blood, either unsorted or a sorted T cell fraction (not recorded which). The receptor set was obtained from a male donor with ankylosing spondylitis.

The J gene is TRBJ2-1, the V gene TRBV29-1; D unclear. The CDR3 loop spans 13 amino acids. The V gene's germline CDR1 is SQVTM and CDR2 ANQGSEA. V was shortened by 8 bases and J by 4 bases, with 15 bases between the two germline ends. The DNA of the CDR3 is TGCAGCATCAAGGAACGGATTTACAATGAGCAGTTCTTC. Residues: CSIKERIYNEQFF.

In its sample, this clonotype was seen a few times. V usage is TRBV7-4 and J usage is TRBJ2-3; no definite D call. The length of the CDR3 is 14 residues. V lost 4 bases and J lost 2, with 10 bases in between. Germline CDR1 reads SGHVT; CDR2 reads SQSDAQ. CDR3 in DNA: TGTGCCAGCAGCTCGGCAGCTTACACAGATACGCAGTATTTT. It codes for CASSSAAYTDTQYF.

A few counts support this clonotype. The V gene is TRBV18, the J gene TRBJ2-3; the match to TRBD2 covers 10 bases. CDR3 length equals 16 residues. Germline lookup yields CDR1 KGHSH and CDR2 LQKENI. V shed 5 bases, J shed 2 bases, and the junction held 7 bases outside the gene matches. The CDR3 DNA follows: TGTGCCAGCTCAGAATCACTAGCGGGATTCACAGATACGCAGTATTTT. Protein sequence: CASSESLAGFTDTQYF.

This chain links TRBV24-1 with TRBJ2-1; 12 bases are a match to TRBD2. Trimming removed 4 bases from V and 9 bases from J; junction bases left unmatched: 9. The CDR3 length is 16 residues. Germline values: CDR1 KGHDR, CDR2 SFDVKD. The CDR3 reads CATSDPLLAGGIEQFF. The CDR3 nucleotides read TGTGCCACCAGTGACCCGCTCCTAGCGGGGGGGATTGAGCAGTTCTTC.

The gene calls are TRBV14 and TRBJ2-7; 7 nucleotides agree with TRBD1. Germline V gene sequence: CDR1 SGHDN, CDR2 FVKESK. After removal of 1 base from V and 0 bases from J, the junction contained 18 bases not matched to a gene. The CDR3 has 20 residues. In DNA, the CDR3 is TGTGCCAGCAGCCAAGGAACGGGACAGAGACGCCGTCTAAGCTCCTACGAGCAGTACTTC. Its translation: CASSQGTGQRRRLSSYEQYF.

This clonotype was observed many times. The chain uses TRBV5-1 and TRBJ1-4; TRBD1 is a possible D gene (5 bases). The CDR3 runs 14 residues. The germline V gene has CDR1 SGHRS and CDR2 YFSETQ. Trimming took 0 bases from V and 8 from J, leaving 11 bases between them. CDR3 coding DNA: TGCGCCAGCAGCTTGGAAGGGAGGGACGAAAAACTGTTTTTT. Protein: CASSLEGRDEKLFF.

This clonotype came up a few times. V and J are TRBV7-9 and TRBJ2-7, with TRBD1 matching over 7 bases. Per the germline V gene, CDR1 is SEHNR and CDR2 is FQNEAQ (reference sequence). The CDR3 spans 17 residues. Losses at the gene ends were 1 base for V and 3 bases for J; bases not matched to a gene: 12. CDR3 loop: CASSLGPGGQSLYEQYF. CDR3 in DNA: TGTGCCAGCAGCTTAGGCCCTGGGGGACAGAGTCTCTACGAGCAGTACTTC.

This clonotype was detected only a few times. The CDR3 sequence: CASSPPPAGPSTDTQYF. CDR3 sequence (DNA): TGTGCCAGCAGCCCCCCCCCAGCGGGGCCTAGCACAGATACGCAGTATTTT. The gene calls are TRBV7-2 and TRBJ2-3; 7 nucleotides line up with TRBD2. Looked up from germline, CDR1 is SGHTA and CDR2 is FQGNSA. This CDR3 comprises 17 residues. The junction had 11 bases not matched to a gene; V was cut back by 5 bases and J by 0 bases.

This clonotype was detected once. Here the CDR3 reads CASSLVRRPPGLAADTQYF. In DNA, the CDR3 is TGTGCCAGCAGCTTAGTCCGGAGGCCTCCGGGACTAGCGGCAGATACGCAGTATTTT. V is TRBV11-2 and J is TRBJ2-3; 11 bases agree with TRBD2. The CDR3 length is 19 residues. Trimming took 1 base from V and 4 from J; bases not matched to a gene: 13. The germline V gene has CDR1 SGHAT and CDR2 FQNNGV. Full variable domain (remainder filled in from reference TRBV11-2 and TRBJ2-3): EAGVAQSPRYKIIEKRQSVAFWCNPISGHATLYWYQQILGQGPKLLIQFQNNGVVDDSQLPKDRFSAERLKGVDSTLKIQPAKLEDSAVYLCASSLVRRPPGLAADTQYFGPGTRLTVL.

In its sample, this clonotype was seen a few times. The genes are TRBV20-1 and TRBJ2-3; D gene ambiguous. Trimming cost V 5 bases and J 1 base, with 10 bases left between them. CDR1 DFQATT and CDR2 SNEGSKA come from the germline V gene (reference sequence). The CDR3 has 13 residues. The CDR3 nucleotides read TGCAGTGCTGCAACCGAGGGCACAGATACGCAGTATTTT. Its translation: CSAATEGTDTQYF.

The CDR3, as DNA: TGTGCCAGCTCGGACTACTACCAAGAGACCCAGTACTTC. Residues: CASSDYYQETQYF. The chain is built from TRBV25-1 and TRBJ2-5; TRBD2 is a possible D gene (6 bases). V was trimmed by 8 bases and J by 0 bases, leaving 10 bases between them. Germline CDR1 MGHDK, CDR2 SYGVNS. The CDR3 runs to 13 residues.

This clonotype was seen more than once but under ten times. The genes are TRBV6-2 or TRBV6-3 and TRBJ2-1; 10 bases match TRBD1. The CDR3 length is 17 residues. Germline-derived CDR1 and CDR2 are MNHEY and SVGEGT. V lost 2 bases to trimming and J lost 5 bases; unmatched junction nucleotides: 9. The CDR3, as DNA: TGTGCCAGCAGTTACCGGGACAGGGGCTATGGAAACAATGAGCAGTTCTTC. This translates into CASSYRDRGYGNNEQFF.

This chain links TRBV20-1 with TRBJ2-3; D is unclear. Germline CDR1 is DFQATT and CDR2 is SNEGSKA (reference sequence). V was clipped by 6 bases and J by 0 bases, with 13 bases between them. CDR3 length: 14 amino acids. CDR3 region: CSALQGSSTDTQYF. Here the CDR3 DNA reads TGCAGTGCCCTACAAGGCAGTAGCACAGATACGCAGTATTTT.

The gene calls are TRBV4-3 and TRBJ1-2; D gene ambiguous. The CDR3 runs to 15 residues. Per germline, CDR1 LGHNA and CDR2 YSLEER. Trimming cost V 0 bases and J 2 bases, with 10 bases left between them. CDR3 DNA sequence: TGCGCCAGCAGCCAAGATTCCGGGCTCAACTATGGCTACACCTTC. As protein: CASSQDSGLNYGYTF.

This chain connects TRBV7-3 to TRBJ2-1, with TRBD2 matching over 8 bases. CDR3 length: 13 amino acids. V lost 5 bases to trimming and J lost 10 bases; unmatched junction nucleotides: 7. CDR1 and CDR2 from the germline V gene are SGHTA and FQGTGA. In DNA form, the CDR3 reads TGTGCCAGCAGCCTCGGACTAGCCAAGGAGCAGTTCTTC. Its protein is CASSLGLAKEQFF.

At least ten counts were recorded for this clonotype. The chain is built from TRBV5-1 and TRBJ1-2; the D gene is possibly TRBD1 (5 bases). The CDR3 length is 14 residues. The germline V gene encodes CDR1 SGHRS and CDR2 YFSETQ. V shed 4 bases and J shed 3 bases, with 13 bases lying between them. The CDR3 loop is CASSPGGNDYGYTF. For the CDR3, the DNA is TGCGCCAGCAGCCCCGGGGGGAATGACTATGGCTACACCTTC.

The chain has TRBV5-1 and TRBJ2-1; a weak D match, TRBD2 (6 bases). Looked up from germline, CDR1 is SGHRS and CDR2 is YFSETQ. The CDR3 runs to 14 residues. Trimming took 0 bases from V and 8 from J, leaving 12 bases between them. As DNA, the CDR3 is TGCGCCAGCAGCTTGGGGGGGGTTGCCGATGAGCAGTTCTTC. Translation: CASSLGGVADEQFF.

The rearrangement uses TRBV2 and TRBJ1-5; D uncertain. The CDR3 has 14 amino acids. Germline V gene lookup returns CDR1 SNHLY and CDR2 FYNNEI. The V gene lost 8 bases and the J gene lost 1 base, with 12 bases spanning the gap. This chain's CDR3 is CASCITESNQPQHF. CDR3 nucleotides: TGTGCCAGCTGTATCACAGAGAGCAATCAGCCCCAGCATTTT.

This clonotype came up a few times. The rearrangement uses TRBV4-3 and TRBJ2-2; weak D call: TRBD1 (7 bases). The germline CDR1 and CDR2 sequences are LGHNA and YSLEER. Trimming took off 2 bases at V and 6 bases at J, with 16 bases between the two ends. This CDR3 has 16 amino acids. The chain's CDR3 is CASSQWRDSQAGELFF. CDR3 nucleotide sequence: TGCGCCAGCAGCCAATGGCGGGACAGCCAGGCCGGGGAGCTGTTTTTT.

As for this clonotype: Sequence at one end of the junction differs from germline and may be a read error. CDR3: CDSSSGTGGAWSSYNEQFF. As DNA, the CDR3 is TGTGACAGCAGCTCCGGGACAGGGGGCGCTTGGAGCTCCTACAATGAGCAGTTCTTC. The genes are TRBV11-1 and TRBJ2-1; 12 bases fit TRBD1. Per the germline V gene, CDR1 is SGHAT and CDR2 is FQDESV (reference sequence). The CDR3 consists of 19 residues.